Shown below are 17 T cell receptor beta chains from a single sample sequenced in a study of technical replicates of blood from a handful of donors. Sequencing used immunoSEQ multiplex PCR; TCRdb keeps in-frame clones, though not all of them. Here the sample spans 9,500 to 15,000 clones, 90% to 95% being singletons. The sequenced material came from PBMCs. The source of these receptors is a human donor in good health.

Here the CDR3 reads CASSLGGGRGETQYF. The CDR3 coding sequence is TGCGCCAGCAGCTTGGGAGGCGGGAGAGGAGAGACCCAGTACTTC. This chain joins TRBV5-1 and TRBJ2-5; TRBD2 aligns across 7 bases. The CDR3 has 15 residues. Germline CDR1 and CDR2: SGHRS and YFSETQ. V was clipped by 0 bases and J by 4 bases; unmatched bases: 6.

The CDR3 protein is CASSSTSGGYNEQFF. Here the CDR3 DNA reads TGTGCCAGCAGCTCCACTAGCGGAGGCTACAATGAGCAGTTCTTC. The rearrangement uses TRBV6-6 and TRBJ2-1; TRBD2 matches at 8 bases. The CDR3 has 15 amino acids. V trimming: 6 bases; J trimming: 3 bases; junction bases outside the gene matches: 7. The germline CDR1 and CDR2 sequences are MNHNY and SVGAGI (reference sequence).

The J gene is TRBJ2-7, the V gene TRBV5-4; 10 bases are shared with TRBD2. Germline CDR1 is SGHNT and CDR2 is YYREEE (reference sequence). The CDR3 is made up of 15 amino acids. The J segment lost 2 bases and the V segment lost 3 bases, leaving 5 bases of the junction unmatched. CDR3 protein: CASSSPSGRAYEQYF. The CDR3 DNA sequence: TGTGCCAGCAGCTCTCCCAGCGGGAGGGCCTACGAGCAGTACTTC.

J is TRBJ2-7 and V is TRBV18; the match to TRBD2 covers 7 bases. V lost 0 bases to trimming and J lost 1 base; unmatched junction nucleotides: 3. Germline assignment: CDR1 KGHSH and CDR2 LQKENI. The CDR3 spans 15 residues. CDR3 bases: TGTGCCAGCTCACCACCAGGGCGGGGGTCCTACGAGCAGTACTTC. This translates into CASSPPGRGSYEQYF.

The chain recombines TRBV5-1 with TRBJ2-1; no firm D call. The CDR3 is 14 amino acids. V was clipped by 4 bases and J by 2 bases, with 10 bases between them. In germline, CDR1 is SGHRS, CDR2 YFSETQ. The CDR3 loop is CASSLMQAYNEQFF. The CDR3 DNA reads TGCGCCAGCAGCCTGATGCAGGCCTACAATGAGCAGTTCTTC. The whole variable domain, filled in from reference TRBV5-1 and TRBJ2-1, reads KAGVTQTPRYLIKTRGQQVTLSCSPISGHRSVSWYQQTPGQGLQFLFEYFSETQRNKGNFPGRFSGRQFSNSRSEMNVSTLELGDSALYLCASSLMQAYNEQFFGPGTRLTVL.

The chain employs TRBV7-9 and TRBJ2-1, with 12 nucleotides matching TRBD2. The CDR3 loop spans 18 amino acids. CDR1 and CDR2 (germline): SEHNR, FQNEAQ (reference sequence). V dropped 3 bases and J dropped 7; count of bases not matched to a gene: 13. The DNA of the CDR3 is TGTGCCAGCAGCTTCCCCCATCGACTAGCGGGAGAACGGAATGAGCAGTTCTTC. Encoded protein: CASSFPHRLAGERNEQFF.

This rearrangement joins TRBV7-2 to TRBJ2-3; D is undetermined. This CDR3 is built from 12 residues. CDR1 is SGHTA, CDR2 FQGNSA, per germline. With 4 bases removed from V and 9 bases from J, the gap between germline ends came to 11 bases. The CDR3 reads CASSSPGQTQYF. The CDR3 nucleotides read TGTGCCAGCAGCTCCCCTGGCCAGACGCAGTATTTT.

The chain couples TRBV28 to TRBJ1-2; 9 positions agree with TRBD1. The CDR3 is 13 amino acids. Germline CDR1 is MDHEN and CDR2 is SYDVKM. V shed 6 bases and J 4 bases; nucleotides not matched to a gene: 3. CDR3 protein: CASRGDRVYGYTF. For the CDR3, the DNA is TGTGCCAGCAGGGGGGACAGGGTCTATGGCTACACCTTC.

The chain employs TRBV19 and TRBJ1-4, with D unclear. The CDR3 loop spans 13 amino acids. The germline CDR1 and CDR2 sequences are LNHDA and SQIVND (reference sequence). With 3 bases removed from V and 4 bases from J, the gap between germline ends came to 6 bases. This CDR3 is CASSIVSNEKLFF. In DNA, the CDR3 is TGTGCCAGTAGTATCGTCAGTAATGAAAAACTGTTTTTT.

The chain has TRBV18 and TRBJ2-7; weak D call: TRBD1 (5 bases). The V and J ends lost 3 bases and 2 bases respectively, with 20 bases between them. The V gene's germline CDR1 is KGHSH and CDR2 LQKENI. The CDR3 has 17 amino acids. CDR3 sequence reads: CASSPLHAYSGTYEQYF. In DNA form, the CDR3 reads TGTGCCAGCTCACCCTTGCACGCATATTCAGGGACCTACGAGCAGTACTTC.

The rearrangement links TRBV5-1 to TRBJ2-1; 12 nucleotides match TRBD2. The length of the CDR3 is 15 residues. CDR1 SGHRS and CDR2 YFSETQ come from the germline V gene. V shed 1 base and J 9 bases; nucleotides not matched to a gene: 5. CDR3 bases: TGCGCCAGCAGCTTGAGGACTAGCGGGACGGGTGAGCAGTTCTTC. This encodes CASSLRTSGTGEQFF.

The chain uses TRBV15 and TRBJ2-3; 8 nucleotides agree with TRBD1. This CDR3 is 17 amino acids long. The trim removed 0 bases at V and 0 bases at J, leaving 5 bases unmatched. The germline gives CDR1 LNHNV, CDR2 YYDKDF (reference sequence). This CDR3 reads CATSRDGQGRSTDTQYF. CDR3 coding DNA: TGTGCCACCAGCAGAGATGGACAGGGTCGTAGCACAGATACGCAGTATTTT.

As concerns this clone: In the same sample, other DNA sequences code for this CDR3. The chain carries TRBV2 and TRBJ2-3; 12 bases are shared with TRBD1. Germline V gives CDR1 SNHLY, CDR2 FYNNEI. J lost 5 bases, V lost 6 bases, and 6 bases had no gene match. The CDR3 contains 15 residues. DNA for the CDR3: TGTGCCAGCAGCGAGGGACAGGGGGCAGGAGATACGCAGTATTTT. Translation gives CASSEGQGAGDTQYF.

This rearrangement joins TRBV7-9 to TRBJ2-1, with 14 bases matching TRBD2. Germline loops: CDR1 SEHNR, CDR2 FQNEAQ (reference sequence). The junction had 7 bases not matched to a gene; V was cut back by 5 bases and J by 7 bases. CDR3 length: 16 amino acids. CDR3: CASSTGTSGSWNEQFF. The CDR3 region has the DNA TGTGCCAGCAGCACCGGGACTAGCGGGAGTTGGAATGAGCAGTTCTTC.

This rearrangement joins TRBV11-2 to TRBJ1-5; 8 nucleotides match TRBD1. Germline V gene lookup returns CDR1 SGHAT and CDR2 FQNNGV. This CDR3 is 15 amino acids long. The ends lost 5 bases at V and 1 base at J; junction bases unmatched: 4. As DNA, the CDR3 is TGTGCCAGCAGCCCACGGACAGGGAGCAATCAGCCCCAGCATTTT. This gives the protein CASSPRTGSNQPQHF. Looking up the rest from reference TRBV11-2 and TRBJ1-5 gives the full variable domain: EAGVAQSPRYKIIEKRQSVAFWCNPISGHATLYWYQQILGQGPKLLIQFQNNGVVDDSQLPKDRFSAERLKGVDSTLKIQPAKLEDSAVYLCASSPRTGSNQPQHFGDGTRLSIL.

V is TRBV10-3 and J is TRBJ2-7; possibly TRBD2 for D (6 bases). V lost 4 bases and J lost 0, with 19 bases in between. Germline V gene lookup returns CDR1 ENHRY and CDR2 SYGVKD. The CDR3 covers 17 residues. DNA for the CDR3: TGTGCCATCAGTGTTGGCGGGACTTTTAGGAGCTCCTACGAGCAGTACTTC. Its translation: CAISVGGTFRSSYEQYF.

The chain uses TRBV10-3 and TRBJ2-1, with 10 bases identical to TRBD2. Per the germline V gene, CDR1 is ENHRY and CDR2 is SYGVKD. The CDR3 is 15 residues long. Trimming cost V 7 bases and J 5 bases; bases outside gene matches: 8. The CDR3 region is CAINPGLAWNNEQFF. The CDR3 DNA follows: TGTGCCATCAATCCGGGACTAGCGTGGAACAATGAGCAGTTCTTC.